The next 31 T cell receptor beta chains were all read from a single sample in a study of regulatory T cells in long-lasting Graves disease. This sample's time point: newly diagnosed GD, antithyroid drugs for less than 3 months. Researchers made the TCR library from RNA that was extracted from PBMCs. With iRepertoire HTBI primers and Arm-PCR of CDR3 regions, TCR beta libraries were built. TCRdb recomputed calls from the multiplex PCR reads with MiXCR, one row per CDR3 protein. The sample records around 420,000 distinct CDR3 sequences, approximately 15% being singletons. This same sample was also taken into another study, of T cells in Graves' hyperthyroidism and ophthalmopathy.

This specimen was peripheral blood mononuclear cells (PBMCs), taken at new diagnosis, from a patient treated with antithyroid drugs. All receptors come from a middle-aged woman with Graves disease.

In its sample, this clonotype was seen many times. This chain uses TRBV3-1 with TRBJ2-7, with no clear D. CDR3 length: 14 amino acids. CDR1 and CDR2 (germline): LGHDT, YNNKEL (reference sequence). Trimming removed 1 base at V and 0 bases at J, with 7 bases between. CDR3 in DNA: TGTGCCAGCAGCCAAGGGGCAAGCTCCTACGAGCAGTACTTC. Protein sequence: CASSQGASSYEQYF.

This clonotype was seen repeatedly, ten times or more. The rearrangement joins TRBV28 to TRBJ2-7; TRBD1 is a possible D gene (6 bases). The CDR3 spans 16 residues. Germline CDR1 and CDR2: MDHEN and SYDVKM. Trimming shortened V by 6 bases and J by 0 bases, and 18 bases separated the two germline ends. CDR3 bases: TGTGCCAGCAGCCCTCACAGGGTCGAGGGCTCCTACGAGCAGTACTTC. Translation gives CASSPHRVEGSYEQYF.

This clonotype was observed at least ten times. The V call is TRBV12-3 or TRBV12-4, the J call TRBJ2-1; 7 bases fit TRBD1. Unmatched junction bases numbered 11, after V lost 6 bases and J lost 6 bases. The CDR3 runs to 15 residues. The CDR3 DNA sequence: TGTGCCAGCAGCCCCGGGCAGGGGGTCTCCAATGAGCAGTTCTTC. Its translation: CASSPGQGVSNEQFF.

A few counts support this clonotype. In DNA, the CDR3 is TGCAGTGCTAGACCCCCGGGACAGGGGGCCTACGAGCAGTACTTC. This translates into CSARPPGQGAYEQYF. The rearrangement links TRBV20-1 to TRBJ2-7, with 11 positions matching TRBD1. The CDR3 covers 15 residues. With 2 bases clipped from V and 2 bases from J, the junction kept 5 bases outside the gene matches. Germline V gene sequence: CDR1 DFQATT, CDR2 SNEGSKA (reference sequence).

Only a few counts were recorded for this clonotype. The CDR3 nucleotides read TGCAGTGCTGCGAGCGGGAGGGGTACCTACGAGCAGTACTTC. This translates into CSAASGRGTYEQYF. J is TRBJ2-7 and V is TRBV20-1, with TRBD2 matching over 10 bases. This CDR3 comprises 14 residues. Germline V CDR1 and CDR2: DFQATT, SNEGSKA (reference sequence). J lost 2 bases, V lost 5 bases, and 6 bases had no gene match.

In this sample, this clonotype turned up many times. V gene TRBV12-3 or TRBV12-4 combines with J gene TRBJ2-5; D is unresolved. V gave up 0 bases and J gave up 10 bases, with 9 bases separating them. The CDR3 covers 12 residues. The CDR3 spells CASSLAETVQYF. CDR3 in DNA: TGTGCCAGCAGTTTAGCGGAGACGGTCCAGTACTTC.

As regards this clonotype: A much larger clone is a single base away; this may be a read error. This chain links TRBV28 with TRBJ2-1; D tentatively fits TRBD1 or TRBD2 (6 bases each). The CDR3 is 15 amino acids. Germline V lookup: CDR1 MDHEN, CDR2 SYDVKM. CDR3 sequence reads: CASSMGASGDNGQFF. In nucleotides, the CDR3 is TGTGCCAGCAGCATGGGGGCTTCGGGGGACAATGGGCAGTTCTTC.

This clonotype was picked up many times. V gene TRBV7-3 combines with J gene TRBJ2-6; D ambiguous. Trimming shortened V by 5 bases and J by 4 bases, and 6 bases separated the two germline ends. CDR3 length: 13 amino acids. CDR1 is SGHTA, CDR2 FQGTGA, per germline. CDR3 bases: TGTGCCAGCAGCCACGGAGGGGCCAACGTCCTGACTTTC. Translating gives CASSHGGANVLTF.

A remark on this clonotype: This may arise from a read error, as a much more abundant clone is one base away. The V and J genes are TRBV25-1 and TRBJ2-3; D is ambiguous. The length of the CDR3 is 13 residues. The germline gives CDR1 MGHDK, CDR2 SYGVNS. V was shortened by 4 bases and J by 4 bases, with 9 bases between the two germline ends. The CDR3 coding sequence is TGTGCCAGCAGTGCTGGAGTGGCAGATACGCAGTATTTT. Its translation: CASSAGVADTQYF.

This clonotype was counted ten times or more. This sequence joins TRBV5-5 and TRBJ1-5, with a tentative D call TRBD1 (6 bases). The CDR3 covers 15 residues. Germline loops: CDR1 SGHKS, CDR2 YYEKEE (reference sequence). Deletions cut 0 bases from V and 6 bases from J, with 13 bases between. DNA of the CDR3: TGTGCCAGCAGCTTGGATACGGGGGCAGGTCAGCCCCAGCATTTT. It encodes CASSLDTGAGQPQHF.

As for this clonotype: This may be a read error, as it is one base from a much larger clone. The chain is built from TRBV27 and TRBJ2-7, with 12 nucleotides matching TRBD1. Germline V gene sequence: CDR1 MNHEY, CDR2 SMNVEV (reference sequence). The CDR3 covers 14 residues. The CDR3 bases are TGTGCCGGCAGTGGGACAGGGGGCAGGTCCGAGCAGTACTTC. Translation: CAGSGTGGRSEQYF.

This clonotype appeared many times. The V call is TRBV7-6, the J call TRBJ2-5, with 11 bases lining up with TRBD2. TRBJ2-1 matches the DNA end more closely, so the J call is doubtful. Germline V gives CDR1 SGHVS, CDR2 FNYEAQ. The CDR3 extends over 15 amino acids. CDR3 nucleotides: TGTGCCAGCAAAAAGGGACTAGCGGAAAACAATGAGCAGTTCTTC. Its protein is CASKKGLAENNEQFF.

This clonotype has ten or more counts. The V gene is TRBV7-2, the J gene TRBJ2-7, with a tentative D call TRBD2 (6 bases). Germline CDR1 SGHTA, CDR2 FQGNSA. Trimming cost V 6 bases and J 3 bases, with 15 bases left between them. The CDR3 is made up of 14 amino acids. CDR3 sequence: CASRPARDHYEQYF. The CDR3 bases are TGTGCCAGCAGGCCGGCGCGGGACCACTACGAGCAGTACTTC.

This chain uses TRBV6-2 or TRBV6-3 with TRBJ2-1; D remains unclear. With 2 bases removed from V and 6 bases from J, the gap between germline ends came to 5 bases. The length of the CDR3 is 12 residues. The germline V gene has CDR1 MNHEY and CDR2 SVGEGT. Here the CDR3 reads CASSYGSNEQFF. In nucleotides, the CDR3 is TGTGCCAGCAGTTACGGTTCCAATGAGCAGTTCTTC.

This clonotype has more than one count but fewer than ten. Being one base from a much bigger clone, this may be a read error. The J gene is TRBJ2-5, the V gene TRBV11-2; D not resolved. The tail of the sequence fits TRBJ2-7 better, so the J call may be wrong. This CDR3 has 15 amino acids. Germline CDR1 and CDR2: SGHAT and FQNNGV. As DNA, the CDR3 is TGTGCCAGCAGCTTAGAGGGTAGTGGATCGTGCGAGCAGTACTTC. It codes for CASSLEGSGSCEQYF.

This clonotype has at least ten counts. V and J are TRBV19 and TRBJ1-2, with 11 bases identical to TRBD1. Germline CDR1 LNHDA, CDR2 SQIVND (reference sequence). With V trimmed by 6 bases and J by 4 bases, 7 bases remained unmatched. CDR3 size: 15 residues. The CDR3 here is CASSHWGTGGYGYTF. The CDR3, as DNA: TGTGCCAGTAGCCACTGGGGGACAGGGGGCTATGGCTACACCTTC. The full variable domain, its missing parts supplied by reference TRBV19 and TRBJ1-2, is DGGITQSPKYLFRKEGQNVTLSCEQNLNHDAMYWYRQDPGQGLRLIYYSQIVNDFQKGDIAEGYSVSREKKESFPLTVTSAQKNPTAFYLCASSHWGTGGYGYTFGSGTRLTVV.

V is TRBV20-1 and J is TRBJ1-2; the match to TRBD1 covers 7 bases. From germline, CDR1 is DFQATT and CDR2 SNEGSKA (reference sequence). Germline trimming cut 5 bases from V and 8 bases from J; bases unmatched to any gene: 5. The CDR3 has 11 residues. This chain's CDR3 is CSAWDSHGYTF. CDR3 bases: TGCAGTGCTTGGGACAGTCACGGCTACACCTTC.

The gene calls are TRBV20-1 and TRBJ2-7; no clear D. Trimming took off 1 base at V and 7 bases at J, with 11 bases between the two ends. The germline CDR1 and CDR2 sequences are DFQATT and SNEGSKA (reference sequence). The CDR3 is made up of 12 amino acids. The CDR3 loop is CSARGFIFEQYF. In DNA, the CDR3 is TGCAGTGCTAGAGGCTTTATTTTTGAGCAGTACTTC.

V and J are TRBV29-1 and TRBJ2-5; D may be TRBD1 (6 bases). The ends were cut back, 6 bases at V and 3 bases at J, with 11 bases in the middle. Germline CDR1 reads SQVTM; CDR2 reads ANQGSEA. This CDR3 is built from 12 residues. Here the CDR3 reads CSVVTGEETQYF. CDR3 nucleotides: TGCAGCGTCGTGACAGGTGAAGAGACCCAGTACTTC.

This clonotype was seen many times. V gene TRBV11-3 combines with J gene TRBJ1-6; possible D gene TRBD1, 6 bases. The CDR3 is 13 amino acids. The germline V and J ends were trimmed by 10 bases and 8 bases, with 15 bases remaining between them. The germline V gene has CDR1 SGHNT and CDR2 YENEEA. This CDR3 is CATAATGYSPLHF. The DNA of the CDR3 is TGTGCCACAGCAGCTACAGGGTATTCACCCCTCCACTTT.

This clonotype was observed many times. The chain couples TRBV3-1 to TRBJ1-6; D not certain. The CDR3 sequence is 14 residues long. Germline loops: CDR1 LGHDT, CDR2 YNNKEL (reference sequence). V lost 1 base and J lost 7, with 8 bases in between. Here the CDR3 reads CASSQGQLNSPLHF. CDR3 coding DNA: TGTGCCAGCAGCCAAGGCCAGCTCAATTCACCCCTCCACTTT.

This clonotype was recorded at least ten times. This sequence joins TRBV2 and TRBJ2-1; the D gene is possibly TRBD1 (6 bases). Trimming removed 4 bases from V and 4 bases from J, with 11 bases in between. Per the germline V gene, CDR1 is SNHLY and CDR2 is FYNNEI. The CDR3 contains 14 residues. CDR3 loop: CASSGDRPYNEQFF. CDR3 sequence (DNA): TGTGCCAGCAGTGGTGACAGGCCATACAATGAGCAGTTCTTC. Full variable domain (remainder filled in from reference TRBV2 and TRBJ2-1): EPEVTQTPSHQVTQMGQEVILRCVPISNHLYFYWYRQILGQKVEFLVSFYNNEISEKSEIFDDQFSVERPDGSNFTLKIRSTKLEDSAMYFCASSGDRPYNEQFFGPGTRLTVL.

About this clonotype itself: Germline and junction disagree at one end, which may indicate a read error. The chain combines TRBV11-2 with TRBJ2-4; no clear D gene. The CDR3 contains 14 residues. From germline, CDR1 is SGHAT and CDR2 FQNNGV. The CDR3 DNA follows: TGTGCCAGCAGCTTAGCGGGTTGGAAAAACATTGAGTACTTC. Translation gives CASSLAGWKNIEYF.

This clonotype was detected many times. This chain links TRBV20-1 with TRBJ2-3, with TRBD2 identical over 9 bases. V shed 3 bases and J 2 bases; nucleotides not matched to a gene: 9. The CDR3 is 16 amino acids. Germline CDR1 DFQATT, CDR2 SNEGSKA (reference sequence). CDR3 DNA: TGCAGTGCTAGTCGTAGAGCGGGAGGCCCCACAGATACGCAGTATTTT. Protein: CSASRRAGGPTDTQYF.

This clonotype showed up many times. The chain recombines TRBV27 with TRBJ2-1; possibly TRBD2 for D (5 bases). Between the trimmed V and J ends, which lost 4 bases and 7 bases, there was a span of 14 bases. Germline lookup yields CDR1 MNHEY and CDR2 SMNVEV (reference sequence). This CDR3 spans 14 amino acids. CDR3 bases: TGTGCCAGCAGTTCCGGTGGCGCGGGTAATGAGCAGTTCTTC. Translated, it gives CASSSGGAGNEQFF.

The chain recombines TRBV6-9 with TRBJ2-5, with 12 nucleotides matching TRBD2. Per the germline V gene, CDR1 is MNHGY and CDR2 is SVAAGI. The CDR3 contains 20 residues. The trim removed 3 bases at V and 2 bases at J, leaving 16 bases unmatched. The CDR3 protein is CASSYIIRLAGEGNQETQYF. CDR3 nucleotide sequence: TGTGCCAGCAGTTACATAATACGACTAGCGGGAGAGGGCAATCAAGAGACCCAGTACTTC.

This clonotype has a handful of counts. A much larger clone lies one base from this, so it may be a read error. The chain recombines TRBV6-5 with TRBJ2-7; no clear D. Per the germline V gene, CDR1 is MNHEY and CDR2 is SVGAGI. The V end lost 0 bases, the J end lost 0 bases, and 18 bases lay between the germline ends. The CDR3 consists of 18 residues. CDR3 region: CASSYSPAGRPSSYEQYF. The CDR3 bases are TGTGCCAGCAGTTACTCTCCAGCAGGCAGACCGAGCTCCTACGAGCAGTACTTC.

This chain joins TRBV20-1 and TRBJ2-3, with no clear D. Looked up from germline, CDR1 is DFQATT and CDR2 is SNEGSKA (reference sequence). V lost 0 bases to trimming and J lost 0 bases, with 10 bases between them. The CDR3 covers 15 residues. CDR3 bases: TGCAGTGCTAGAGATAGAGCTTCTAGCACAGATACGCAGTATTTT. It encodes CSARDRASSTDTQYF.

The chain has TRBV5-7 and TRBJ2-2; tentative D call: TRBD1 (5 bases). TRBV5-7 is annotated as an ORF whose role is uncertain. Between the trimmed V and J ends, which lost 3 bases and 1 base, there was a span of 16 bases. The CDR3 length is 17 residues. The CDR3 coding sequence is TGTGCCAGCAGCTATGGTAGGGGTCCCCTGAACACCGGGGAGCTGTTTTTT. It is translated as CASSYGRGPLNTGELFF.

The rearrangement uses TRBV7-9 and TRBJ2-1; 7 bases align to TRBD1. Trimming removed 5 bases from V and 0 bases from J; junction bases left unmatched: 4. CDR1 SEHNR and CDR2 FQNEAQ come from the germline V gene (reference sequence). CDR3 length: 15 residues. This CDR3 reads CASSGTVDSYNEQFF. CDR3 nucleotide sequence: TGTGCCAGCAGCGGGACAGTTGACTCCTACAATGAGCAGTTCTTC.

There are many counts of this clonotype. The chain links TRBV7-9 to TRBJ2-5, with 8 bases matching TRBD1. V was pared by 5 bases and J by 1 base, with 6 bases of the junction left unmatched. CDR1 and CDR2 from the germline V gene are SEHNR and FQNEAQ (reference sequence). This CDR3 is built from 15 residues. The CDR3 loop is CASSLRTGTQETQYF. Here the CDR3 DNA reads TGTGCCAGCAGCCTTCGGACAGGGACCCAAGAGACCCAGTACTTC.